Each of the 2 T cell receptor beta chains below was sequenced from the same sample in a study of blood T cell repertoires in COVID-19. The protocol was immunoSEQ multiplex PCR, while the TCRdb copy is restricted to in-frame clones and leaves out a portion. The data show 150,000 to 200,000 clones, roughly nine tenths seen once. Sequenced sample: peripheral blood. All receptors come from a man between 70 and 80 years old with acute or convalescent COVID-19.

The V and J genes are TRBV5-1 and TRBJ1-1; D might be TRBD1 (6 bases). The V end lost 0 bases, the J end lost 7 bases, and 10 bases lay between the germline ends. This CDR3 has 13 amino acids. Germline loops: CDR1 SGHRS, CDR2 YFSETQ. The CDR3, as DNA: TGCGCCAGCAGCTTGGAGGGGACATTTGAAGCTTTCTTT. Amino acid sequence: CASSLEGTFEAFF.

Here the CDR3 reads CASSESGNEQFF. CDR3 nucleotide sequence: TGTGCCAGCAGTGAAAGCGGCAATGAGCAGTTCTTC. This chain connects TRBV2 to TRBJ2-1; perhaps TRBD2 as D (5 bases). The germline V gene has CDR1 SNHLY and CDR2 FYNNEI. This CDR3 region has 12 residues. Deletions cut 2 bases from V and 6 bases from J, with 5 bases between.